This T cell receptor beta chain was sequenced during a study of T cell responses to AZD1222 COVID-19 vaccine. The data were produced by immunoSEQ multiplex PCR, yet TCRdb's version contains in-frame clones alone and is incomplete. Of fewer than 110,000 clones listed, around nine tenths are singletons. Deletions cut 4 bases from V and 1 base from J, with 4 bases between. This CDR3 region has 11 residues. Germline lookup yields CDR1 DFQATT and CDR2 SNEGSKA (reference sequence). This chain uses TRBV20-1 with TRBJ1-1; D is unresolved. The source is an adult who received the AZD1222 COVID-19 vaccine. The sequences come from peripheral blood, collected 28 days after the second AZD1222 dose. In DNA form, the CDR3 reads TGCAGTGCTACACAGAACACTGAAGCTTTCTTT. Its translation is CSATQNTEAFF.